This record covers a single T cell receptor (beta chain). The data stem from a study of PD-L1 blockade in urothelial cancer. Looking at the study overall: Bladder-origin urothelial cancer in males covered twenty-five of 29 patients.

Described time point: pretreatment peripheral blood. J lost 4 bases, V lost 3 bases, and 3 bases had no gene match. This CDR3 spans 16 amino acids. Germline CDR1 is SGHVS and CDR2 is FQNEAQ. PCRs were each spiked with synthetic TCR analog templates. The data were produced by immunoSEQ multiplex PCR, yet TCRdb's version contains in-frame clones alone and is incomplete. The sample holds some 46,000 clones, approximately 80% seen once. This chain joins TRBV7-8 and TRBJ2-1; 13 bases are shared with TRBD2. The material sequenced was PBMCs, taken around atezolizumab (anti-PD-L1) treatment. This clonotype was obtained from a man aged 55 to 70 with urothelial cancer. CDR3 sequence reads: CASSLGLAGPYNEQFF. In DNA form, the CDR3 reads TGTGCCAGCAGCTTGGGACTAGCGGGACCGTACAATGAGCAGTTCTTC.